A selection of T cell receptor beta chains follows, all from one sample in a study of cytomegalovirus exposure and HLA in healthy donors. TCRdb keeps only in-frame clones here, not all; method: immunoSEQ multiplex PCR. Its listing shows approximately 100,000 clones. The sample comprised PBMCs. These TCRs come from a man aged 45 to 65 in good health and CMV-seronegative. Each CDR3 is given with its conserved first and last residue. The D gene is left open where the match is weak. A row's size may be missing; if present it is once, few, many or a size class.

d_gene	v_gene	j_gene	abundance	CDR3aa	CDR3nt
-	TRBV7-2	TRBJ2-5	-	CASSTNRGMETQYF	TGTGCCAGCAGTACCAACCGAGGGATGGAGACCCAGTACTTC
-	TRBV6-5	TRBJ1-2	-	CASSYAAGAYGYTF	TGTGCCAGCAGTTACGCAGCTGGGGCCTATGGCTACACCTTC
-	TRBV19	TRBJ1-1	-	CASSTGVGFGGNTEAFF	TGTGCCAGTAGTACCGGGGTAGGGTTCGGGGGGAACACTGAAGCTTTCTTT
-	TRBV5-1	TRBJ2-5	-	CASSNAGIVTQYF	TGCGCCAGCAGCAATGCAGGGATCGTGACCCAGTACTTC
-	TRBV15	TRBJ2-1	-	CATSRDGENEQFF	TGTGCCACCAGCAGAGATGGGGAGAATGAGCAGTTCTTC
-	TRBV11-3	TRBJ2-7	-	CASSLMGDSSYEQYF	TGTGCCAGCAGCTTGATGGGTGACAGCTCCTACGAGCAGTACTTC
TRBD2	TRBV6-6	TRBJ2-7	-	CASRPRLAGTFYEQYF	TGTGCCAGCAGACCCCGACTAGCGGGAACCTTCTACGAGCAGTACTTC
TRBD2	TRBV4-3	TRBJ2-1	-	CASSQELAGECEQFF	TGCGCCAGCAGCCAAGAATTAGCGGGAGAGTGTGAGCAGTTCTTC
TRBD1	TRBV7-2	TRBJ2-1	-	CASSLEGQIYNEQFF	TGTGCCAGCAGCTTAGAGGGACAGATCTACAATGAGCAGTTCTTC
-	TRBV18	TRBJ2-5	-	CASSPWGGRETQYF	TGTGCCAGCTCACCGTGGGGAGGACGAGAGACCCAGTACTTC
-	TRBV30	TRBJ1-2	-	CAWKPSGDYGYTF	TGTGCCTGGAAACCCTCGGGGGACTATGGCTACACCTTC
-	TRBV27	TRBJ2-5	-	CASSEGVGETQYF	TGTGCCAGCAGTGAGGGGGTAGGAGAGACCCAGTACTTC
-	TRBV14	TRBJ2-1	-	CASSQGRPSYNEQFF	TGTGCCAGCAGCCAGGGGAGGCCCTCCTACAATGAGCAGTTCTTC
TRBD1	TRBV4-2	TRBJ2-7	-	CASSQLLGQAYEQYF	TGTGCCAGCAGCCAACTACTCGGACAGGCCTACGAGCAGTACTTC
TRBD1	TRBV7-2	TRBJ1-2	-	CASSVSGTANYGYTF	TGTGCCAGCAGCGTCTCCGGGACAGCGAACTATGGCTACACCTTC
TRBD1	TRBV7-3	TRBJ2-2	-	CASSSPDRAPPGELFF	TGTGCCAGCAGCTCTCCTGACAGGGCTCCTCCCGGGGAGCTGTTTTTT
TRBD1	TRBV5-4	TRBJ2-7	-	CASSQRTGLAYEQYF	TGTGCCAGCAGCCAAAGGACAGGGTTGGCCTACGAGCAGTACTTC
TRBD1	TRBV7-9	TRBJ2-1	-	CASSSGTGETRRSYNEQFF	TGTGCCAGCAGCTCGGGGACAGGGGAGACTCGTCGCTCCTACAATGAGCAGTTCTTC
-	TRBV18	TRBJ2-7	-	CASSPSGSEQYF	TGTGCCAGCTCACCATCGGGTTCCGAGCAGTACTTC
TRBD1	TRBV18	TRBJ2-6	-	CASSLDDRGGAGANVLTF	TGTGCCAGCTCACTAGACGACAGGGGAGGAGCTGGGGCCAACGTCCTGACTTTC
TRBD1	TRBV18	TRBJ1-2	medium-sized	CASSPPGTDYGYTF	TGTGCCAGCTCACCACCCGGGACAGACTATGGCTACACCTTC
TRBD2	TRBV30	TRBJ2-5	-	CAWSVGGLETQYF	TGTGCCTGGAGTGTGGGGGGGTTAGAGACCCAGTACTTC
-	TRBV18	TRBJ2-3	-	CASSPSGDTQYF	TGTGCCAGCTCACCTTCAGGGGATACGCAGTATTTT
-	TRBV6-1	TRBJ1-2	-	CASSEQQGNYGYTF	TGTGCCAGCAGTGAACAGCAGGGGAACTATGGCTACACCTTC
TRBD2	TRBV6-1	TRBJ2-7	-	CASSPGRAGYEQYF	TGTGCCAGCAGTCCCGGGAGGGCAGGGTACGAGCAGTACTTC
TRBD1	TRBV6-4	TRBJ1-1	-	CASSDHQGAEAFF	TGTGCCAGCAGTGACCATCAGGGGGCTGAAGCTTTCTTT
-	TRBV9	TRBJ1-2	-	CASSGAAGSSGYTF	TGTGCCAGCAGCGGTGCCGCAGGGTCAAGTGGCTACACCTTC
-	TRBV9	TRBJ2-3	-	CASSVQQSTDTQYF	TGTGCCAGCAGCGTACAACAGTCTACAGATACGCAGTATTTT
-	TRBV4-1	TRBJ1-1	-	CASSQVPGKDTEAFF	TGCGCCAGCAGCCAAGTTCCGGGGAAGGACACTGAAGCTTTCTTT
-	TRBV25-1	TRBJ1-2	-	CASREANYGYTF	TGTGCCTCGCGGGAAGCTAACTATGGCTACACCTTC
-	TRBV4-3	TRBJ2-7	-	CASSQVPGFDEQYF	TGCGCCAGCAGCCAAGTCCCAGGGTTCGACGAGCAGTACTTC
-	TRBV6-5	TRBJ2-7	-	CASSYDAGSYEQYF	TGTGCCAGCAGTTACGACGCAGGCTCCTACGAGCAGTACTTC
-	TRBV6-5	TRBJ1-1	-	CASSLTGLMNTEAFF	TGTGCCAGCAGTTTGACGGGACTCATGAACACTGAAGCTTTCTTT
-	TRBV29-1	TRBJ2-7	-	CSVGQGTGITGYEQYF	TGCAGCGTTGGGCAAGGAACAGGGATAACGGGCTACGAGCAGTACTTC
-	TRBV19	TRBJ1-4	-	CASSIVRQPATNEKLFF	TGTGCCAGTAGTATAGTAAGACAGCCCGCAACTAATGAAAAACTGTTTTTT
-	TRBV6-5	TRBJ2-7	-	CASSSKPDREYEQYF	TGTGCCAGCAGTTCGAAACCTGACAGAGAGTACGAGCAGTACTTC
-	TRBV19	TRBJ1-2	-	CASSARDRTANYGYTF	TGTGCCAGTAGTGCGCGAGACAGGACAGCTAACTATGGCTACACCTTC
-	TRBV6-6	TRBJ1-3	-	CASRGDSYSGNTIYF	TGTGCCAGCAGAGGTGACAGCTACTCTGGAAACACCATATATTTT
TRBD1	TRBV2	TRBJ1-1	-	CASRGQGRAEAFF	TGTGCCAGCAGGGGACAGGGGAGAGCTGAAGCTTTCTTT
-	TRBV7-6	TRBJ1-6	-	CASSSRDSDSPLHF	TGTGCCAGCAGCTCACGGGACTCTGATTCACCCCTCCACTTT
TRBD2	TRBV7-9	TRBJ2-1	-	CASSLALKREYANEQFF	TGTGCCAGCAGCTTAGCGCTTAAGCGGGAGTATGCCAATGAGCAGTTCTTC
-	TRBV5-1	TRBJ1-1	-	CASSFTTGVSDTEAFF	TGCGCCAGCAGCTTTACGACAGGCGTAAGTGACACTGAAGCTTTCTTT
TRBD2	TRBV4-3	TRBJ2-3	-	CASSQNSGGGTDTQYF	TGCGCCAGCAGCCAGAATAGCGGGGGGGGCACAGATACGCAGTATTTT
-	TRBV12-5	TRBJ1-6	-	CASGASSYNSPLHF	TGTGCTAGTGGTGCCAGCTCCTATAATTCACCCCTCCACTTT
-	TRBV5-1	TRBJ2-2	-	CASSLTGTNTGELFF	TGCGCCAGCAGCTTGACCGGGACGAACACCGGGGAGCTGTTTTTT
TRBD1	TRBV5-4	TRBJ1-1	-	CASSWPGQGNTEAFF	TGTGCCAGCAGCTGGCCGGGACAGGGGAACACTGAAGCTTTCTTT